Listed below are T cell receptor beta chains from one sample, sequenced in a study of T cell responses to AZD1222 COVID-19 vaccine. Clones were sequenced by immunoSEQ multiplex PCR, and TCRdb holds only the in-frame ones, with some missing. The sample holds about 120,000 clones, approximately 90% seen once. Sequences were derived from peripheral blood, sampled on day 0 of AZD1222 vaccination. These receptors were obtained from an adult in good health. Both conserved end residues are part of each CDR3. A D gene is named only where the DNA matches it firmly. Some rows mark clone size as missing; the rest say once, few, many or name a class of expanded clone.

j_call: TRBJ1-2
clone_size: -
v_call: TRBV14
d_call: TRBD1
cdr3_aa: CASSPAHEGARGYTF
cdr3_nt: TGTGCCAGCAGCCCTGCCCATGAGGGGGCGAGAGGCTACACCTTC

j_call: TRBJ1-1
clone_size: -
v_call: TRBV6-5
d_call: -
cdr3_aa: CASSLSWDTEAFF
cdr3_nt: TGTGCCAGCAGCCTTTCTTGGGACACTGAAGCTTTCTTT

j_call: TRBJ2-1
clone_size: -
v_call: TRBV11-3
d_call: TRBD2
cdr3_aa: CASSLDLLAGGSNEQFF
cdr3_nt: TGTGCCAGCAGCTTAGACCTACTAGCGGGGGGTAGCAATGAGCAGTTCTTC

j_call: TRBJ1-6
clone_size: -
v_call: TRBV20-1
d_call: TRBD1
cdr3_aa: CSAIETTGRNSPLHF
cdr3_nt: TGCAGTGCTATTGAAACGACAGGGAGGAACTCACCCCTCCACTTT

j_call: TRBJ1-1
clone_size: -
v_call: TRBV9
d_call: -
cdr3_aa: CASSPRRRFTEAFF
cdr3_nt: TGTGCCAGCAGCCCCCGTCGTAGGTTCACTGAAGCTTTCTTT

j_call: TRBJ1-5
clone_size: -
v_call: TRBV18
d_call: -
cdr3_aa: CASSPGGGDQPQHF
cdr3_nt: TGTGCCAGCTCACCAGGGGGGGGTGATCAGCCCCAGCATTTT

j_call: TRBJ1-4
clone_size: -
v_call: TRBV7-7
d_call: TRBD1
cdr3_aa: CASSLSGTGNEKLFF
cdr3_nt: TGTGCTAGCAGCTTATCAGGGACAGGAAATGAAAAACTGTTTTTT

j_call: TRBJ1-2
clone_size: few
v_call: TRBV28
d_call: TRBD1
cdr3_aa: CASDHRQGVGYGYTF
cdr3_nt: TGTGCCAGCGATCATAGACAGGGGGTGGGCTATGGCTACACCTTC

j_call: TRBJ2-7
clone_size: -
v_call: TRBV12-3/TRBV12-4
d_call: -
cdr3_aa: CASSSYRVGEQYF
cdr3_nt: TGTGCCAGCAGTTCCTACAGGGTGGGGGAGCAGTACTTC

j_call: TRBJ2-3
clone_size: -
v_call: TRBV28
d_call: -
cdr3_aa: CASSPLDRGTDTQYF
cdr3_nt: TGTGCCAGCAGTCCCCTGGATCGTGGCACAGATACGCAGTATTTT

j_call: TRBJ1-2
clone_size: -
v_call: TRBV11-2
d_call: TRBD1
cdr3_aa: CASSSKTGTDYGYTF
cdr3_nt: TGTGCCAGCAGCTCAAAGACAGGGACAGACTATGGCTACACCTTC

j_call: TRBJ2-5
clone_size: -
v_call: TRBV7-6
d_call: TRBD2
cdr3_aa: CASSLRGLAGGSIQTQYF
cdr3_nt: TGTGCCAGCAGTCTCCGTGGGTTAGCGGGAGGGTCCATTCAGACCCAGTACTTC

j_call: TRBJ1-5
clone_size: -
v_call: TRBV19
d_call: -
cdr3_aa: CASVPGYSNQPQHF
cdr3_nt: TGTGCCAGTGTTCCAGGTTATAGCAATCAGCCCCAGCATTTT

j_call: TRBJ2-2
clone_size: -
v_call: TRBV29-1
d_call: TRBD2
cdr3_aa: CSVWTSERANTGELFF
cdr3_nt: TGCAGCGTCTGGACTAGCGAAAGAGCGAACACCGGGGAGCTGTTTTTT

j_call: TRBJ1-3
clone_size: -
v_call: TRBV14
d_call: -
cdr3_aa: CASSPYFRVGSRAGNTIYF
cdr3_nt: TGTGCCAGCAGCCCCTATTTCAGAGTCGGGTCCAGGGCTGGAAACACCATATATTTT

j_call: TRBJ2-1
clone_size: -
v_call: TRBV9
d_call: -
cdr3_aa: CASSPGQGRYNEQFF
cdr3_nt: TGTGCCAGCAGCCCCGGCCAAGGGCGCTACAATGAGCAGTTCTTC

j_call: TRBJ1-1
clone_size: -
v_call: TRBV25-1
d_call: TRBD1
cdr3_aa: CASSDYRGNTEAFF
cdr3_nt: TGTGCCAGCAGTGACTACAGGGGGAACACTGAAGCTTTCTTT

j_call: TRBJ1-1
clone_size: -
v_call: TRBV6-5
d_call: -
cdr3_aa: CASTGLVGAFF
cdr3_nt: TGTGCCAGCACAGGCCTCGTAGGAGCTTTCTTT

j_call: TRBJ2-3
clone_size: -
v_call: TRBV5-1
d_call: TRBD2
cdr3_aa: CASSFLAGGPTDTQYF
cdr3_nt: TGCGCCAGCAGCTTTCTAGCGGGGGGCCCCACAGATACGCAGTATTTT

j_call: TRBJ1-1
clone_size: -
v_call: TRBV28
d_call: -
cdr3_aa: CASSQGHSSPFF
cdr3_nt: TGTGCCAGCAGTCAGGGACATTCTTCGCCTTTCTTT

j_call: TRBJ1-1
clone_size: -
v_call: TRBV18
d_call: TRBD1
cdr3_aa: CASSPLRTGGRVRSVNTEAFF
cdr3_nt: TGTGCCAGCTCACCTCTTAGGACAGGGGGCCGGGTACGCTCTGTGAACACTGAAGCTTTCTTT

j_call: TRBJ1-5
clone_size: -
v_call: TRBV30
d_call: TRBD1
cdr3_aa: CAWSATGGISQPQHF
cdr3_nt: TGTGCCTGGAGCGCCACAGGGGGTATAAGTCAGCCCCAGCATTTT

j_call: TRBJ1-1
clone_size: -
v_call: TRBV5-4
d_call: -
cdr3_aa: CASSYGTSQNTEAFF
cdr3_nt: TGTGCCAGCAGCTACGGGACTTCCCAGAACACTGAAGCTTTCTTT

j_call: TRBJ1-1
clone_size: -
v_call: TRBV10-3
d_call: TRBD1
cdr3_aa: CAIREQGRTEAFF
cdr3_nt: TGTGCCATCAGGGAACAGGGGAGGACTGAAGCTTTCTTT

j_call: TRBJ1-1
clone_size: -
v_call: TRBV3-1/TRBV3-2
d_call: -
cdr3_aa: CASSTQGSGEAFF
cdr3_nt: TGTGCCAGCAGCACCCAAGGGAGTGGGGAAGCTTTCTTT

j_call: TRBJ1-6
clone_size: -
v_call: TRBV2
d_call: -
cdr3_aa: CASIQSSYNSPLHF
cdr3_nt: TGTGCCAGCATCCAGAGCTCCTATAATTCACCCCTCCACTTT

j_call: TRBJ2-3
clone_size: -
v_call: TRBV5-6
d_call: TRBD2
cdr3_aa: CASSLPTSGAVDTQYF
cdr3_nt: TGTGCCAGCAGCCTCCCCACTAGCGGGGCCGTAGATACGCAGTATTTT

j_call: TRBJ1-1
clone_size: -
v_call: TRBV5-4
d_call: TRBD1
cdr3_aa: CASSAWDRPMRNTEAFF
cdr3_nt: TGTGCCAGCAGCGCCTGGGACAGGCCTATGAGGAACACTGAAGCTTTCTTT

j_call: TRBJ2-7
clone_size: -
v_call: TRBV18
d_call: TRBD2
cdr3_aa: CASSEGLAGTYEQYF
cdr3_nt: TGTGCCAGCTCGGAGGGACTAGCGGGAACCTACGAGCAGTACTTC

j_call: TRBJ2-2
clone_size: -
v_call: TRBV7-2
d_call: -
cdr3_aa: CASSLSPHGELFF
cdr3_nt: TGTGCCAGCAGCTTAAGCCCACACGGGGAGCTGTTTTTT

j_call: TRBJ2-7
clone_size: -
v_call: TRBV3-1/TRBV3-2
d_call: -
cdr3_aa: CANPGPSKTYEQYF
cdr3_nt: TGTGCCAACCCCGGGCCCTCGAAAACCTACGAGCAGTACTTC

j_call: TRBJ2-7
clone_size: -
v_call: TRBV7-3
d_call: TRBD1
cdr3_aa: CASSPGQDVRAYEQYF
cdr3_nt: TGTGCCAGCAGCCCGGGACAGGACGTAAGAGCTTACGAGCAGTACTTC

j_call: TRBJ1-5
clone_size: -
v_call: TRBV6-2/TRBV6-3
d_call: TRBD1
cdr3_aa: CASSLRDRARSQPQHF
cdr3_nt: TGTGCCAGCAGCCTACGGGACAGGGCTAGGAGTCAGCCCCAGCATTTT

j_call: TRBJ2-2
clone_size: -
v_call: TRBV9
d_call: -
cdr3_aa: CASSVGGPSGELFF
cdr3_nt: TGTGCCAGCAGCGTAGGAGGGCCCTCAGGGGAGCTGTTTTTT

j_call: TRBJ2-7
clone_size: once
v_call: TRBV5-1
d_call: -
cdr3_aa: CASSRSYEQYF
cdr3_nt: TGCGCCAGCAGCAGGTCCTACGAGCAGTACTTC

j_call: TRBJ2-1
clone_size: -
v_call: TRBV20-1
d_call: -
cdr3_aa: CSAAPYNEQFF
cdr3_nt: TGCAGTGCTGCCCCCTACAATGAGCAGTTCTTC

j_call: TRBJ2-7
clone_size: -
v_call: TRBV10-1
d_call: -
cdr3_aa: CASSESQGRYEQYF
cdr3_nt: TGCGCCAGCAGTGAGTCGCAGGGGCGCTACGAGCAGTACTTC

j_call: TRBJ1-6
clone_size: -
v_call: TRBV30
d_call: -
cdr3_aa: CAWSGQTVGRSPLHF
cdr3_nt: TGTGCCTGGAGTGGACAGACCGTTGGGAGGTCACCCCTCCACTTT

j_call: TRBJ1-1
clone_size: -
v_call: TRBV3-1/TRBV3-2
d_call: -
cdr3_aa: CASSQVWGATEAFF
cdr3_nt: TGTGCCAGCAGCCAAGTCTGGGGGGCAACTGAAGCTTTCTTT

j_call: TRBJ2-7
clone_size: -
v_call: TRBV27
d_call: TRBD2
cdr3_aa: CASSFRAGVGGTNYEQYF
cdr3_nt: TGTGCCAGCAGTTTTAGAGCGGGAGTAGGTGGGACTAACTACGAGCAGTACTTC